This record looks at one TCR beta chain sequence and its context. Its specificity is unknown. This sample was included in a study of shared clonotypes between healthy human individuals. Study overall: With ages of 18 to 49, the donors were a couple of women and a few men.

CDR3 length equals 14 residues. From germline, CDR1 is SGHRS and CDR2 YFSETQ. V was trimmed by 4 bases and J by 4 bases, leaving 14 bases between them. Study-wide results and limits: Generation probabilities of non-shared clonotypes were lower (relative to those shared by all four donors).

The study drew its donors from healthy HIV-negative adults without recent acute infections or vaccinations. This table comes from immunoSEQ multiplex PCR, and its TCRdb copy is limited to in-frame clones, with some not included. The repertoire consists of about 1.5 million clones, with 95% to 97% occurring once and the leading ten covering about 1%. The sequenced material came from naive CD4+ T cells sorted from blood. Noted subset: CD45RA+ positively selected. The chain has TRBV5-1 and TRBJ2-5; D call uncertain. The TCR comes from a man aged 30-40 years in good health. The CDR3 sequence: CASSLSVSGETQYF. CDR3 coding DNA: TGCGCCAGCAGCCTGAGTGTCTCAGGAGAGACCCAGTACTTC.